The 19 T cell receptor beta chains below were found in one sample sequenced in a study of lymphopenia after photon versus proton radiotherapy. Here immunoSEQ multiplex PCR was the method, and the copy in TCRdb shows in-frame clones only, minus some. The repertoire includes tens of thousands of clones, approximately 91% of them detected once, and roughly 3% sits in the top ten. The sample consisted of peripheral blood, taken from a patient treated with photon-based radiotherapy. All receptors come from a woman aged 65 to 85 with pancreatic cancer.

The chain has TRBV9 and TRBJ2-7, with 11 bases identical to TRBD2. CDR1 is SGDLS and CDR2 is YYNGEE in the germline V gene. The CDR3 is 16 residues long. Trimming removed 0 bases from V and 6 bases from J; junction bases left unmatched: 8. The CDR3: CASSVGSSGRAGEQYF. Here the CDR3 DNA reads TGTGCCAGCAGCGTAGGGAGTAGCGGGAGGGCGGGCGAGCAGTACTTC. The full variable domain, rest sourced from reference TRBV9 and TRBJ2-7, is DSGVTQTPKHLITATGQRVTLRCSPRSGDLSVYWYQQSLDQGLQFLIQYYNGEERAKGNILERFSAQQFPDLHSELNLSSLELGDSALYFCASSVGSSGRAGEQYFGPGTRLTVT.

V gene TRBV9 combines with J gene TRBJ2-5; 10 nucleotides agree with TRBD2. CDR1 is SGDLS, CDR2 YYNGEE, per germline. V lost 4 bases to trimming and J lost 0 bases; unmatched junction nucleotides: 6. CDR3 length: 16 amino acids. The CDR3 DNA follows: TGTGCCAGCAGCCCTTCTAGCGGGAGTTACCAAGAGACCCAGTACTTC. Protein product: CASSPSSGSYQETQYF.

V and J are TRBV6-1 and TRBJ2-7; D possibly corresponds to TRBD1 (5 bases). Germline V gene data show CDR1 as MNHNS and CDR2 as SASEGT. The CDR3 has 13 amino acids. V was shortened by 7 bases and J by 6 bases, with 16 bases between the two germline ends. CDR3 bases: TGTGCCAGCAAACCATCAGGGTTTGGCGAGCAGTACTTC. Translation: CASKPSGFGEQYF.

The rearrangement joins TRBV9 to TRBJ2-3, with 8 positions matching TRBD2. CDR1 and CDR2 (germline): SGDLS, YYNGEE. CDR3 length: 14 residues. The V gene end was trimmed by 7 bases and the J gene end by 4 bases; junction bases not matched to a gene: 8. The CDR3 spells CASGASGWADTQYF. As DNA, the CDR3 is TGTGCCAGCGGAGCTAGCGGGTGGGCAGATACGCAGTATTTT. The full variable domain, completed using reference TRBV9 and TRBJ2-3, is DSGVTQTPKHLITATGQRVTLRCSPRSGDLSVYWYQQSLDQGLQFLIQYYNGEERAKGNILERFSAQQFPDLHSELNLSSLELGDSALYFCASGASGWADTQYFGPGTRLTVL.

About this clone: Different DNA sequences within this sample yield the same CDR3. The V call is TRBV7-9, the J call TRBJ1-5; possibly TRBD1 for D (6 bases). V lost 5 bases, J lost 0 bases, and 8 bases lay in between. The CDR3 length is 14 residues. The V gene's germline CDR1 is SEHNR and CDR2 FQNEAQ (reference sequence). CDR3 bases: TGTGCCAGCAGCCGGACAGATAGCAATCAGCCCCAGCATTTT. It is translated as CASSRTDSNQPQHF.

The V call is TRBV7-9, the J call TRBJ2-3; D is ambiguous. Germline V gives CDR1 SEHNR, CDR2 FQNEAQ (reference sequence). The CDR3 extends over 12 amino acids. V lost 5 bases to trimming and J lost 6 bases, with 9 bases between them. The CDR3 DNA reads TGTGCCAGCAGCCGAATTAGTGATACGCAGTATTTT. It yields the protein CASSRISDTQYF.

The V gene is TRBV5-1, the J gene TRBJ2-1, with 9 bases aligning to TRBD2. V was pared by 0 bases and J by 6 bases, with 4 bases of the junction left unmatched. This CDR3 is built from 15 residues. In germline, CDR1 is SGHRS, CDR2 YFSETQ. In DNA form, the CDR3 reads TGCGCCAGCAGCTTGGGGGGACTAGCTCCCAATGAGCAGTTCTTC. It yields the protein CASSLGGLAPNEQFF. Supplemented by reference TRBV5-1 and TRBJ2-1, the full variable domain reads KAGVTQTPRYLIKTRGQQVTLSCSPISGHRSVSWYQQTPGQGLQFLFEYFSETQRNKGNFPGRFSGRQFSNSRSEMNVSTLELGDSALYLCASSLGGLAPNEQFFGPGTRLTVL.

The chain combines TRBV9 with TRBJ2-2; the D call may be TRBD1 or TRBD2 (7 bases each). The CDR3 covers 16 residues. Germline V CDR1 and CDR2: SGDLS, YYNGEE. V lost 4 bases to trimming and J lost 4 bases, with 17 bases between them. CDR3 sequence (DNA): TGTGCCAGCAGCCTCAGGGGGGACTACTCCACCGGGGAGCTGTTTTTT. Amino acid sequence: CASSLRGDYSTGELFF. The entire variable domain, with the rest obtained from reference TRBV9 and TRBJ2-2, is as follows: DSGVTQTPKHLITATGQRVTLRCSPRSGDLSVYWYQQSLDQGLQFLIQYYNGEERAKGNILERFSAQQFPDLHSELNLSSLELGDSALYFCASSLRGDYSTGELFFGEGSRLTVL.

This sequence joins TRBV30 and TRBJ2-7; D is possibly TRBD2 (6 bases). The CDR3 totals 14 residues. V shed 1 base and J shed 1 base, with 11 bases lying between them. Germline V CDR1 and CDR2: GTSNPN, SVGIG (reference sequence). CDR3 protein: CAWSGGGISYEQYF. The CDR3 DNA reads as TGTGCCTGGAGTGGTGGGGGGATATCCTACGAGCAGTACTTC.

The J gene is TRBJ2-7, the V gene TRBV7-9; 12 nucleotides match TRBD2. This CDR3 has 19 amino acids. V lost 0 bases to trimming and J lost 4 bases; unmatched junction nucleotides: 13. Looked up from germline, CDR1 is SEHNR and CDR2 is FQNEAQ (reference sequence). CDR3 coding DNA: TGTGCCAGCAGCTTAGCGCGAGGACTAGCGGGGCGGGCATTATACGAGCAGTACTTC. Amino acids: CASSLARGLAGRALYEQYF.

The chain employs TRBV2 and TRBJ2-7; TRBD1 is a possible D gene (6 bases). The V end lost 8 bases, the J end lost 2 bases, and 13 bases lay between the germline ends. The CDR3 covers 13 residues. The V gene's germline CDR1 is SNHLY and CDR2 FYNNEI. Here the CDR3 reads CASARDNAYEQYF. CDR3 sequence (DNA): TGTGCCAGCGCGAGGGACAACGCCTACGAGCAGTACTTC.

The V and J genes are TRBV10-3 and TRBJ2-1, with 10 bases identical to TRBD2. The CDR3 runs to 15 residues. In germline, CDR1 is ENHRY, CDR2 SYGVKD. Trimming at V came to 1 base and at J to 6 bases, leaving 3 bases not matched to a gene. The DNA of the CDR3 is TGTGCCATCAGTGAGTTGTCTAGCGGGAGCAATGAGCAGTTCTTC. Protein product: CAISELSSGSNEQFF.

This rearrangement joins TRBV15 to TRBJ2-7, with a possible D match to TRBD1 (6 bases). Germline V gene sequence: CDR1 LNHNV, CDR2 YYDKDF (reference sequence). Trimming shortened V by 0 bases and J by 9 bases, and 9 bases separated the two germline ends. This CDR3 comprises 12 residues. The CDR3 DNA sequence: TGTGCCACCAGCAGAGATGAGGGGGTGCAGTACTTC. Translated: CATSRDEGVQYF.

Here the CDR3 DNA reads TGTGCCAGCTCACCCGGGACAGGGGAGACCTACGAGCAGTACTTC. Amino acids: CASSPGTGETYEQYF. The chain has TRBV18 and TRBJ2-7; 10 positions match TRBD1. With 3 bases clipped from V and 2 bases from J, the junction kept 4 bases outside the gene matches. The CDR3 length is 15 residues. The germline V gene has CDR1 KGHSH and CDR2 LQKENI.

This rearrangement joins TRBV2 to TRBJ2-5, with 7 bases lining up with TRBD1. With V trimmed by 0 bases and J by 4 bases, 11 bases remained unmatched. Per germline, CDR1 SNHLY and CDR2 FYNNEI. The CDR3 totals 17 residues. The CDR3 region has the DNA TGTGCCAGCAGTGAAGCGCAAACAGGGGAAGGTCGAGAGACCCAGTACTTC. Protein product: CASSEAQTGEGRETQYF.

Worth noting for this clone: The germline gene is not matched at one end of the junction; a read error may be the cause. The chain joins TRBV10-3 to TRBJ2-7; 7 bases agree with TRBD2. This CDR3 comprises 13 residues. Germline CDR1 is ENHRY and CDR2 is SYGVKD. CDR3 loop: CAISESPMARGDF. CDR3 DNA sequence: TGTGCCATCAGTGAGTCCCCTATGGCCCGGGGGGACTTC.

In its sample, this clone was seen once. The chain uses TRBV5-6 and TRBJ1-2; D gene unclear. Trimming removed 2 bases from V and 0 bases from J, with 11 bases in between. The V gene's germline CDR1 is SGHDT and CDR2 YYEEEE. This CDR3 is 15 amino acids long. The CDR3 here is CASSFGSTANYGYTF. CDR3 nucleotides: TGTGCCAGCAGCTTCGGGAGCACAGCTAACTATGGCTACACCTTC.

The chain has TRBV6-6 and TRBJ2-5; possibly TRBD1 or TRBD2 for D (5 bases each). CDR3 size: 16 residues. Germline V gene lookup returns CDR1 MNHNY and CDR2 SVGAGI (reference sequence). V dropped 6 bases and J dropped 1 base, with 18 bases sitting between them. The CDR3 spells CASSGQGLGGQETQYF. The CDR3, as DNA: TGTGCCAGCAGCGGTCAGGGCCTTGGGGGCCAAGAGACCCAGTACTTC.

V usage is TRBV10-2 and J usage is TRBJ2-1, with 14 bases identical to TRBD2. The length of the CDR3 is 15 residues. Per the germline V gene, CDR1 is WSHSY and CDR2 is SAAADI. The J segment lost 7 bases and the V segment lost 6 bases, leaving 5 bases of the junction unmatched. DNA of the CDR3: TGCGCCAGCAGGGGACTAGCGGGAGAGAGGAATGAGCAGTTCTTC. Residues: CASRGLAGERNEQFF.